Presented here are 8 T cell receptor beta chains from one specimen sequenced in a study of CD8 T cells in Susac syndrome. cDNA came from around 0.5 to 1 ug RNA primed by random hexamers. TCRdb reprocessed the immunoSEQ multiplex PCR reads via MiXCR and lists one record per CDR3 protein. The sample has 150,000 to 200,000 distinct CDR3 sequences, roughly 95% seen once. Sample: CD4+ T cells from PBMCs. The receptors were gathered from a human donor in good health.

This clonotype was observed a single time. The chain joins TRBV30 to TRBJ2-7; D is unresolved. The CDR3 covers 11 residues. V lost 1 base, J lost 9 bases, and 10 bases lay in between. Germline CDR1 is GTSNPN and CDR2 is SVGIG (reference sequence). The CDR3 loop is CAWSGGSVQYF. DNA of the CDR3: TGTGCCTGGAGTGGTGGGTCCGTGCAGTACTTC.

This chain uses TRBV5-6 with TRBJ1-5; maybe TRBD1 (6 bases). The germline V gene encodes CDR1 SGHDT and CDR2 YYEEEE. CDR3 length: 15 amino acids. V lost 4 bases to trimming and J lost 4 bases, with 15 bases between them. The CDR3 nucleotides read TGTGCCAGCAGCGATTGGACAAGGGGGAATCAGCCCCAGCATTTT. Protein sequence: CASSDWTRGNQPQHF.

The CDR3 DNA sequence: TGTGCCAGCGTTGGGAACGGGGGGGCTCGGGAGACCCAGTACTTC. It specifies CASVGNGGARETQYF. V gene TRBV7-2 combines with J gene TRBJ2-5; TRBD2 agrees at 8 bases. The CDR3 extends over 15 amino acids. Germline V lookup: CDR1 SGHTA, CDR2 FQGNSA. V lost 8 bases to trimming and J lost 5 bases; unmatched junction nucleotides: 13.

The chain recombines TRBV2 with TRBJ1-1; 7 bases agree with TRBD1. The germline gives CDR1 SNHLY, CDR2 FYNNEI. The CDR3 loop spans 13 amino acids. The V segment lost 6 bases and the J segment 4 bases; nucleotides outside the gene matches: 5. The chain's CDR3 is CASSVQGTTEAFF. The CDR3 DNA is TGTGCCAGCAGCGTACAGGGGACCACTGAAGCTTTCTTT. The complete variable domain, with remaining parts taken from reference TRBV2 and TRBJ1-1, reads EPEVTQTPSHQVTQMGQEVILRCVPISNHLYFYWYRQILGQKVEFLVSFYNNEISEKSEIFDDQFSVERPDGSNFTLKIRSTKLEDSAMYFCASSVQGTTEAFFGQGTRLTVV.

This chain uses TRBV5-1 with TRBJ2-5; TRBD2 might be the D (6 bases). Germline lookup yields CDR1 SGHRS and CDR2 YFSETQ. The CDR3 is 13 residues long. The germline V and J ends were trimmed by 4 bases and 3 bases, with 10 bases remaining between them. Written as DNA, the CDR3 is TGCGCCAGCAGCGCTTCGGGGGAAGAGACCCAGTACTTC. Translation gives CASSASGEETQYF. The full variable domain, rest sourced from reference TRBV5-1 and TRBJ2-5, is KAGVTQTPRYLIKTRGQQVTLSCSPISGHRSVSWYQQTPGQGLQFLFEYFSETQRNKGNFPGRFSGRQFSNSRSEMNVSTLELGDSALYLCASSASGEETQYFGPGTRLLVL.

This clonotype has only one observation. The chain has TRBV5-1 and TRBJ2-7, with TRBD2 matching 7 bases. The CDR3 covers 15 residues. Germline CDR1 SGHRS, CDR2 YFSETQ. V was pared by 4 bases and J by 5 bases, with 12 bases of the junction left unmatched. The CDR3 is CASSRGWEGRNEQYF. The CDR3 DNA follows: TGCGCCAGCAGCCGAGGGTGGGAGGGGAGGAACGAGCAGTACTTC.

This chain connects TRBV7-3 to TRBJ2-7; D is unresolved. Between the trimmed V and J ends, which lost 5 bases and 5 bases, there was a span of 16 bases. Germline-derived CDR1 and CDR2 are SGHTA and FQGTGA. The CDR3 has 14 residues. CDR3 sequence (DNA): TGTGCCAGCAGCGCCGGCCGGGCCCCTAACGAGCAGTACTTC. As protein: CASSAGRAPNEQYF.

The chain recombines TRBV5-1 with TRBJ2-5; D may be TRBD2 (5 bases). Between the trimmed V and J ends, which lost 4 bases and 3 bases, there was a span of 13 bases. Per germline, CDR1 SGHRS and CDR2 YFSETQ. The CDR3 extends over 14 amino acids. CDR3 amino acids: CASSPTFGEETQYF. CDR3 DNA sequence: TGCGCCAGCAGCCCAACGTTCGGGGAAGAGACCCAGTACTTC.